One sample yielded the 14 T cell receptor beta chains listed below, sequenced in a study of T cell responses to AZD1222 COVID-19 vaccine. Sequenced by immunoSEQ multiplex PCR; TCRdb stores in-frame clones only, minus some. In the table there are approximately 100,000 clones, 89% of which are singletons. The specimen was peripheral blood, collected on day 0 of AZD1222 vaccination. The receptor source for this set is an adult in good health.

V and J are TRBV5-1 and TRBJ2-5, with D maybe TRBD2 (6 bases). The germline CDR1 and CDR2 sequences are SGHRS and YFSETQ. V was cut by 3 bases and J by 1 base, with 13 bases left in between. There are 15 residues in the CDR3. CDR3 sequence (DNA): TGCGCCAGCAGCTCTAGTGGGGGGTCCCAAGAGACCCAGTACTTC. This gives the protein CASSSSGGSQETQYF.

The gene calls are TRBV6-2 or TRBV6-3 and TRBJ2-5, with D unclear. CDR3 size: 12 residues. CDR1 and CDR2 from the germline V gene are MNHEY and SVGEGT. V was clipped by 1 base and J by 0 bases, with 0 bases between them. CDR3 in amino acids: CASSYYQETQYF. CDR3 coding DNA: TGTGCCAGCAGTTACTACCAAGAGACCCAGTACTTC.

The chain has TRBV6-2 or TRBV6-3 and TRBJ1-2; D not resolved. Trimming removed 0 bases at V and 3 bases at J, with 5 bases between. The CDR3 consists of 13 residues. Per germline, CDR1 MNHEY and CDR2 SVGEGT. CDR3 protein: CASSYSGYYGYTF. Here the CDR3 DNA reads TGTGCCAGCAGTTACTCAGGGTACTATGGCTACACCTTC.

This chain uses TRBV5-8 with TRBJ2-3; D unclear. Germline lookup yields CDR1 SGHTS and CDR2 YDEGEE. V was clipped by 3 bases and J by 4 bases, with 15 bases between them. This CDR3 has 15 amino acids. CDR3 bases: TGTGCCAGCAGCTCCCGCCAAGACGCCCCAGATACGCAGTATTTT. Translating it yields CASSSRQDAPDTQYF.

This clone has a single count. The rearrangement uses TRBV4-1 and TRBJ1-2; D may be TRBD1 (5 bases). V dropped 2 bases and J dropped 0 bases, with 10 bases sitting between them. Germline CDR1 is MGHRA and CDR2 is YSYEKL. This CDR3 is 15 amino acids long. The CDR3 loop reads CASSQFNRSNYGYTF. Written as DNA, the CDR3 is TGCGCCAGCAGCCAATTCAACAGGTCTAACTATGGCTACACCTTC.

This chain joins TRBV7-2 and TRBJ1-2; D is uncertain. Germline CDR1 reads SGHTA; CDR2 reads FQGNSA. The CDR3 has 14 residues. Trimming removed 5 bases from V and 1 base from J, with 11 bases in between. CDR3 residues: CASSPDGFNYGYTF. The CDR3 DNA follows: TGTGCCAGCAGCCCCGACGGTTTTAACTATGGCTACACCTTC.

V and J are TRBV6-5 and TRBJ1-2, with D unresolved. CDR3 length: 12 amino acids. The germline V gene encodes CDR1 MNHEY and CDR2 SVGAGI. V was pared by 4 bases and J by 7 bases, with 10 bases between. This CDR3 is CASSSFAGGYTF. The CDR3 nucleotides are TGTGCCAGCAGTTCCTTCGCAGGTGGCTACACCTTC.

The CDR3 here is CASSWAGRDQPQHF. The CDR3 DNA sequence: TGTGCCAGTAGTTGGGCAGGGAGGGATCAGCCCCAGCATTTT. The chain recombines TRBV19 with TRBJ1-5; D is perhaps TRBD1 (5 bases). Germline V CDR1 and CDR2: LNHDA, SQIVND (reference sequence). This CDR3 has 14 amino acids. V was clipped by 5 bases and J by 5 bases, with 13 bases between them.

V and J are TRBV25-1 and TRBJ2-7; 7 bases line up with TRBD1. CDR3 size: 12 residues. V lost 10 bases and J lost 7; bases outside the gene matches: 10. The V gene's germline CDR1 is MGHDK and CDR2 SYGVNS. The CDR3 nucleotides are TGTGCCACTCAGACAGGGACGGGAGAGCAGTACTTC. Translated, it gives CATQTGTGEQYF.

The chain uses TRBV6-4 and TRBJ2-2; no clear D. The length of the CDR3 is 15 residues. The V gene lost 5 bases and the J gene lost 0 bases, with 10 bases spanning the gap. Germline loops: CDR1 MRHNA, CDR2 SNTAGT. The CDR3: CASSPSTANTGELFF. The CDR3, as DNA: TGTGCCAGCAGTCCCTCGACGGCGAACACCGGGGAGCTGTTTTTT.

The V call is TRBV27, the J call TRBJ1-6, with a weak D call TRBD1 (6 bases). V gave up 3 bases and J gave up 9 bases, with 9 bases separating them. Looked up from germline, CDR1 is MNHEY and CDR2 is SMNVEV (reference sequence). This CDR3 region has 13 residues. The CDR3 protein is CASSFGGRSPLHF. CDR3 in DNA: TGTGCCAGCAGTTTTGGGGGGCGTTCACCCCTCCACTTT.

The CDR3 is CASSLDLNTEAFF. The DNA of the CDR3 is TGTGCCAGCAGCTTGGATTTGAACACTGAAGCTTTCTTT. This chain uses TRBV7-9 with TRBJ1-1; no definite D call. The CDR3 length is 13 residues. The V end lost 3 bases, the J end lost 0 bases, and 5 bases lay between the germline ends. Germline V gene data show CDR1 as SEHNR and CDR2 as FQNEAQ (reference sequence).

This rearrangement joins TRBV19 to TRBJ2-7; 7 bases agree with TRBD2. The ends lost 0 bases at V and 5 bases at J; junction bases unmatched: 13. The CDR3 is 17 residues long. The V gene's germline CDR1 is LNHDA and CDR2 SQIVND (reference sequence). The CDR3 is CASSIEYGGTAHHEQYF. The CDR3 nucleotides read TGTGCCAGTAGTATAGAGTACGGGGGGACCGCTCACCACGAGCAGTACTTC.

This sequence joins TRBV7-9 and TRBJ1-1; 9 nucleotides agree with TRBD1. V shed 2 bases and J 9 bases; nucleotides not matched to a gene: 7. This CDR3 is built from 14 residues. Germline loops: CDR1 SEHNR, CDR2 FQNEAQ (reference sequence). The DNA of the CDR3 is TGTGCCAGCAGCTTAACCCTCGGACAGGGGAAAGCTTTCTTT. Its translation is CASSLTLGQGKAFF.